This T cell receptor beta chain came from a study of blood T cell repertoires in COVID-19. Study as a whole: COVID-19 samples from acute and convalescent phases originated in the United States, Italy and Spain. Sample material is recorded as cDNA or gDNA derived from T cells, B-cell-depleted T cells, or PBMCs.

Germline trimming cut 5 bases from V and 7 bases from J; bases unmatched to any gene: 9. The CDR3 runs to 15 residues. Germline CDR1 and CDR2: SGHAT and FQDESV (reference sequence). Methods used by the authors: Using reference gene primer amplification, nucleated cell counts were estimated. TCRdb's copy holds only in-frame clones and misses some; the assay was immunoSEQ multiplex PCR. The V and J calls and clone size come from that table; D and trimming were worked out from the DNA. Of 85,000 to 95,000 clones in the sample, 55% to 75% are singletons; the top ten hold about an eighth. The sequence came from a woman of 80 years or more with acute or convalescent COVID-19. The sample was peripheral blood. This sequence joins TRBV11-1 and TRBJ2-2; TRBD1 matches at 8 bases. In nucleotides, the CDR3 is TGTGCCAGCAGCGGATTTGCAGGGGGCCTCGGGGAGCTGTTTTTT. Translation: CASSGFAGGLGELFF.